This entry is about one TCR beta chain. The antigen remains undetermined. Libraries of TCR beta came from iRepertoire HTBI primers plus Arm-PCR of CDR3 regions. TCRdb reanalysed the multiplex PCR reads using MiXCR and keeps one entry per CDR3 protein. The table has 350,000 to 450,000 distinct CDR3 sequences, about 15% seen once; the top ten hold approximately 16%. This record comes from a study of regulatory T cells in long-lasting Graves disease. Study-wide points: Those with persistent disease had in common more public clonotypes (about 2,700) than new patients (approximately 890).

The sample's time point: newly diagnosed GD, antithyroid drugs for less than 3 months. Scientists built the TCR library using RNA that was extracted from PBMCs. There are 15 residues in the CDR3. Germline CDR1 and CDR2: LNHDA and SQIVND (reference sequence). Trimming took 3 bases from V and 5 from J, leaving 16 bases between them. The data also belong to a second study, concerning T cells in Graves' hyperthyroidism and ophthalmopathy. That source reports: The HTBI primer set drove a first-round RT-PCR of the TCR CDR3. Most thyroid clonotypes expanded above 0.001 were also detected in blood.

The sample here was peripheral blood mononuclear cells (PBMCs), taken at new diagnosis, from a patient treated with antithyroid drugs. The sequence derives from a woman in her twenties or thirties with Graves disease. V is TRBV19 and J is TRBJ1-2; D may be TRBD1 (6 bases). Here the CDR3 DNA reads TGTGCCAGTAGTATTTTTGGAGCCAGGGGATATGGCTACACCTTC. Protein: CASSIFGARGYGYTF.